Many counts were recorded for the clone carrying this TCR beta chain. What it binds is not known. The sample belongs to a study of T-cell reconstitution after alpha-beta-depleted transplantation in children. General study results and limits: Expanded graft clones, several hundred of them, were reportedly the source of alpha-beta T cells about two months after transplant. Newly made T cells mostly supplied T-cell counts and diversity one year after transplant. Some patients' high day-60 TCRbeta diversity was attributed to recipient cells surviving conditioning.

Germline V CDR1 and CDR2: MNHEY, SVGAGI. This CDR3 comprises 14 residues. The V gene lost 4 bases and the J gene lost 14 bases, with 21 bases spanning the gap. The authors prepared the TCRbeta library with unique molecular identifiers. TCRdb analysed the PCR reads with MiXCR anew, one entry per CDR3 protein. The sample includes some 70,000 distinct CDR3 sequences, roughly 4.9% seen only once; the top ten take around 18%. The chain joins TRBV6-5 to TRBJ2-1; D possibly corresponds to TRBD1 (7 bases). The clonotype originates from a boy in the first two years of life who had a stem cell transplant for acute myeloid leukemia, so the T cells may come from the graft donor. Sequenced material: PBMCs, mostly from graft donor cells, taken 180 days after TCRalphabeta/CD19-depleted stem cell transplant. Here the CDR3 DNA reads TGTGCCAGCAGTTTCGACAGGGTCGAAGGGAGGAAGTTCTTC. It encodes CASSFDRVEGRKFF.